This entry concerns a single T cell receptor beta chain. This entry comes from a study of blood T cell repertoires in COVID-19. Across the whole study: Specimens from acute and convalescent COVID-19 originated in the United States, Italy and Spain. PBMCs, B-cell-depleted T cells, or T cells were the source of the cDNA or gDNA that made up the material.

Enrolled through a virtual design, the participants were between 18 and 89 years of age and came from about two dozen US areas. Original methodology: Reference gene primer amplification yielded estimated nucleated cell counts. The table came from immunoSEQ multiplex PCR; TCRdb's copy has only in-frame clones and leaves some out. The V and J calls and the clone size are those of that table, but D and trimming were determined from the DNA. The sample holds 250,000 to 300,000 clones, approximately 91% seen once. Germline V gene data show CDR1 as KGHDR and CDR2 as SFDVKD. The CDR3 consists of 13 residues. V shed 7 bases and J 10 bases; nucleotides not matched to a gene: 9.

Sequencing was performed on PBMCs or T cells enriched from blood (not recorded which). The chain recombines TRBV24-1 with TRBJ2-5, with TRBD2 matching over 9 bases. The receptor was isolated from a woman between 40 and 55 years old with acute COVID-19. CDR3 sequence: CATSTAGGTGQYF. In nucleotides, the CDR3 is TGTGCCACCAGCACAGCGGGAGGCACGGGCCAGTACTTC.